These 25 T cell receptor beta chains share one sample of origin, sequenced in a study of blood T cell repertoires in COVID-19. Produced via immunoSEQ multiplex PCR; TCRdb's table is partial and in-frame only. The sample lists around 140,000 clones; 70% to 90% were seen once. The sequenced sample was peripheral blood. All receptors derive from a human donor with acute or convalescent COVID-19. The donor label of this sample is uncertain.

V usage is TRBV7-6 and J usage is TRBJ2-5, with a weak D call TRBD2 (6 bases). V was clipped by 0 bases and J by 1 base, with 9 bases between them. This CDR3 has 15 amino acids. Germline values: CDR1 SGHVS, CDR2 FNYEAQ. The CDR3 DNA follows: TGTGCCAGCAGCTTAGCGGGAGGATTCCAAGAGACCCAGTACTTC. This translates into CASSLAGGFQETQYF.

The J gene is TRBJ2-2, the V gene TRBV6-6, with D perhaps TRBD1 (6 bases). Trimming pared 6 bases from V and 6 bases from J, leaving 20 bases between. Germline CDR1 MNHNY, CDR2 SVGAGI (reference sequence). The CDR3 has 16 amino acids. CDR3 in amino acids: CASRNQGYTGPGELFF. CDR3 nucleotides: TGTGCCAGCAGGAACCAGGGGTACACGGGCCCCGGGGAGCTGTTTTTT.

As to this clone: One end of the junction is discordant with germline, which a read error may explain. Other nucleotide sequences from this sample produce the same CDR3. The CDR3 spells CASSSTGTDYGYTF. Written as DNA, the CDR3 is TGCGCCAGCAGTTCAACCGGGACAGACTATGGCTACACCTTC. The V and J genes are TRBV6-5 and TRBJ1-2; 7 nucleotides match TRBD1. Germline V gene data show CDR1 as MNHEY and CDR2 as SVGAGI. This CDR3 contains 14 residues.

In this sample, this clone turned up a few times. V usage is TRBV21-1 and J usage is TRBJ2-7; the DNA was not compared with TRBD1, the D call given in the table. TRBV21-1 is noted as a pseudogene. The CDR3 runs to 16 residues. This chain's CDR3 is CASIGGGTGGGYEQYV. The CDR3 bases are TGTGCCAGCATCGGAGGGGGCACCGGGGGCGGCTACGAGCAGTACGTC.

This chain connects TRBV10-3 to TRBJ2-1; the D is unclear. V was pared by 0 bases and J by 7 bases, with 7 bases between. The CDR3 totals 13 residues. In germline, CDR1 is ENHRY, CDR2 SYGVKD. This CDR3 reads CAISESYLNEQFF. CDR3 DNA sequence: TGTGCCATCAGTGAGTCATACTTAAATGAGCAGTTCTTC.

This clone was counted once. The CDR3 DNA is TGTGCCAGCTCACAGCAGGGGGACACTGAAGCTTTCTTT. Its translation: CASSQQGDTEAFF. The gene calls are TRBV18 and TRBJ1-1; 7 bases line up with TRBD1. The germline gives CDR1 KGHSH, CDR2 LQKENI. Trimming cost V 4 bases and J 3 bases; bases outside gene matches: 2. The CDR3 spans 13 residues.

This clone was counted only a few times. The gene calls are TRBV5-4 and TRBJ1-5; D ambiguous. The V gene's germline CDR1 is SGHNT and CDR2 YYREEE (reference sequence). The V and J ends lost 1 base and 8 bases respectively, with 10 bases between them. This CDR3 comprises 13 residues. The CDR3 loop is CASSLQPEEPQHF. CDR3 sequence (DNA): TGTGCCAGCAGCTTGCAACCCGAGGAGCCCCAGCATTTT.

This chain joins TRBV20-1 and TRBJ1-5; D might be TRBD1 (5 bases). The ends were cut back, 3 bases at V and 5 bases at J, with 11 bases in the middle. The CDR3 totals 13 residues. CDR1 DFQATT and CDR2 SNEGSKA come from the germline V gene (reference sequence). The CDR3 spells CSASKGLDQPQHF. The CDR3 DNA follows: TGCAGTGCTAGTAAGGGACTCGATCAGCCCCAGCATTTT.

This clone was seen a few times. This chain connects TRBV4-2 to TRBJ1-3; D is unclear. The CDR3 is 13 residues long. The germline CDR1 and CDR2 sequences are LGHNA and YNFKEQ. V was trimmed by 4 bases and J by 8 bases, leaving 12 bases between them. The CDR3 region is CASSPASLHTIYF. The CDR3 DNA reads as TGTGCCAGCAGCCCAGCCTCACTACACACCATATATTTT.

V usage is TRBV9 and J usage is TRBJ1-4; tentatively, D is TRBD1 (6 bases). Germline lookup yields CDR1 SGDLS and CDR2 YYNGEE. The CDR3 loop spans 15 amino acids. V lost 3 bases to trimming and J lost 3 bases, with 12 bases between them. CDR3 nucleotides: TGTGCCAGCAGCGCAACAGGGTCCCCTAATGAAAAACTGTTTTTT. Translation gives CASSATGSPNEKLFF. The complete variable domain, with remaining parts taken from reference TRBV9 and TRBJ1-4, reads DSGVTQTPKHLITATGQRVTLRCSPRSGDLSVYWYQQSLDQGLQFLIQYYNGEERAKGNILERFSAQQFPDLHSELNLSSLELGDSALYFCASSATGSPNEKLFFGSGTQLSVL.

The chain is built from TRBV2 and TRBJ2-7; TRBD1 might be the D (5 bases). Germline V gene data show CDR1 as SNHLY and CDR2 as FYNNEI. Trimming removed 1 base from V and 0 bases from J, with 10 bases in between. The CDR3 is made up of 15 amino acids. CDR3 DNA: TGTGCCAGCAGTGAAGACAGGTTAAGCTCCTACGAGCAGTACGTC. Protein sequence: CASSEDRLSSYEQYV.

V is TRBV12-3 or TRBV12-4 and J is TRBJ1-1; no clear D gene. Trimming removed 3 bases at V and 7 bases at J, with 6 bases between. The CDR3 contains 11 residues. The CDR3 DNA reads as TGTGCCAGCAGTTTTAGCTTTGAAGCTTTCTTT. Translation gives CASSFSFEAFF.

The J gene is TRBJ2-1, the V gene TRBV18; D gene ambiguous. CDR3 size: 14 residues. From germline, CDR1 is KGHSH and CDR2 LQKENI. V was trimmed by 6 bases and J by 1 base, leaving 10 bases between them. The CDR3 DNA sequence: TGTGCCAGCTCGCGGATGCAGTCCTACAATGAGCAGTTCTTC. It translates to CASSRMQSYNEQFF. The full variable domain, completed using reference TRBV18 and TRBJ2-1, is NAGVMQNPRHLVRRRGQEARLRCSPMKGHSHVYWYRQLPEEGLKFMVYLQKENIIDESGMPKERFSAEFPKEGPSILRIQQVVRGDSAAYFCASSRMQSYNEQFFGPGTRLTVL.

The V call is TRBV4-3, the J call TRBJ1-4, with 11 bases that match TRBD1. The germline V gene encodes CDR1 LGHNA and CDR2 YSLEER. The CDR3 length is 15 residues. V was clipped by 4 bases and J by 6 bases; unmatched bases: 4. CDR3 in amino acids: CASSRGTGGYEKLFF. CDR3 in DNA: TGCGCCAGCAGCCGCGGGACAGGGGGTTATGAAAAACTGTTTTTT.

The chain uses TRBV6-5 and TRBJ1-6; maybe TRBD1 (6 bases). V was pared by 7 bases and J by 4 bases, with 11 bases between. The CDR3 contains 14 residues. CDR1 and CDR2 from the germline V gene are MNHEY and SVGAGI. The CDR3 DNA is TGTGCCAGCAACCCCGGACAGTATAATTCACCCCTCCACTTT. This codes for CASNPGQYNSPLHF.

The V call is TRBV5-1, the J call TRBJ1-1; no definite D call. The CDR3 length is 11 residues. With 2 bases removed from V and 8 bases from J, the gap between germline ends came to 7 bases. CDR1 and CDR2 (germline): SGHRS, YFSETQ. The CDR3 DNA follows: TGCGCCAGCAGCTTACAGACCGAAGCTTTCTTT. Translating gives CASSLQTEAFF.

The chain recombines TRBV7-8 with TRBJ2-3, with TRBD2 as a possible D gene (6 bases). The CDR3 is made up of 16 amino acids. Trimming stripped 4 bases from V and 4 bases from J, with 18 bases between. Per the germline V gene, CDR1 is SGHVS and CDR2 is FQNEAQ. This CDR3 reads CASSSLTSSYPDTQYF. CDR3 in DNA: TGTGCCAGCAGCTCGCTGACTAGTTCGTACCCAGATACGCAGTATTTT.

The V call is TRBV6-2 or TRBV6-3, the J call TRBJ1-2; D might be TRBD1 (5 bases). There are 15 residues in the CDR3. Trimming cost V 5 bases and J 4 bases, with 17 bases left between them. Germline CDR1 reads MNHEY; CDR2 reads SVGEGT. CDR3: CASSIGGSAGYGYTF. The DNA for the CDR3 is TGTGCCAGCAGTATCGGGGGATCGGCGGGCTATGGCTACACCTTC.

V usage is TRBV7-2 and J usage is TRBJ2-5; perhaps TRBD1 as D (5 bases). The germline CDR1 and CDR2 sequences are SGHTA and FQGNSA. The CDR3 loop spans 16 amino acids. V gave up 2 bases and J gave up 2 bases, with 15 bases separating them. As DNA, the CDR3 is TGTGCCAGCAGCTTATTGGCGGCAGGGCGGCAAGAGACCCAGTACTTC. It translates to CASSLLAAGRQETQYF.

The V and J genes are TRBV6-2 or TRBV6-3 and TRBJ2-5; D is perhaps TRBD1 (7 bases). The CDR3 has 12 residues. Trimming shortened V by 4 bases and J by 5 bases, and 8 bases separated the two germline ends. Looked up from germline, CDR1 is MNHEY and CDR2 is SVGEGT. In nucleotides, the CDR3 is TGTGCCAGCAGTTCAGGGGGGGAGACCCAGTACTTC. It is translated as CASSSGGETQYF.

The V gene is TRBV6-5, the J gene TRBJ2-2; 9 positions agree with TRBD1. Unmatched junction bases numbered 3, after V lost 6 bases and J lost 7 bases. CDR3 length: 13 amino acids. Per germline, CDR1 MNHEY and CDR2 SVGAGI. The CDR3 nucleotides are TGTGCCAGCAGGACAGGGGGTCACGGGGAGCTGTTTTTT. It is translated as CASRTGGHGELFF.

This clone was counted between two and nine times. J is TRBJ2-7 and V is TRBV5-4; D possibly corresponds to TRBD1 (6 bases). Germline CDR1 is SGHNT and CDR2 is YYREEE (reference sequence). The CDR3 sequence is 15 residues long. Trimming shortened V by 1 base and J by 1 base, and 12 bases separated the two germline ends. The CDR3 loop is CASSLSPRGSYEQYV. As DNA, the CDR3 is TGTGCCAGCAGCTTGAGTCCGAGGGGGTCCTACGAGCAGTACGTC.

The rearrangement joins TRBV18 to TRBJ1-2; possibly TRBD1 for D (5 bases). V was trimmed by 0 bases and J by 4 bases, leaving 18 bases between them. CDR3 size: 17 residues. In germline, CDR1 is KGHSH, CDR2 LQKENI. The CDR3 sequence is CASSPPATGRASYGYTF. The CDR3 region has the DNA TGTGCCAGCTCACCACCGGCTACGGGCAGGGCGAGCTATGGCTACACCTTC.

This clone was recorded only once. The J gene is TRBJ2-1, the V gene TRBV2; possible D gene TRBD2, 6 bases. Deletions cut 11 bases from V and 4 bases from J, with 12 bases between. Germline CDR1 is SNHLY and CDR2 is FYNNEI. The CDR3 runs to 12 residues. The CDR3 nucleotides are TGTGCCGGAGGGACGCTATACAATGAGCAGTTCTTC. Protein: CAGGTLYNEQFF.

V is TRBV6-2 or TRBV6-3 and J is TRBJ1-2, with 7 nucleotides matching TRBD1. The CDR3 totals 15 residues. In germline, CDR1 is MNHEY, CDR2 SVGEGT. Trimming removed 1 base from V and 4 bases from J; junction bases left unmatched: 6. As DNA, the CDR3 is TGTGCCAGCAGTTACTTCCGAGGGGGCCGCTATGGCTACACCTTC. This encodes CASSYFRGGRYGYTF.